Below, 24 T cell receptor beta chains from the same sample are listed, as sequenced in a study of early T cells in non-severe SARS-CoV-2 infection. Via MiXCR, TCRdb re-called the 5' RACE reads, giving one row per CDR3 protein. The profile shows roughly 90,000 distinct CDR3 sequences, about 14% of them singletons. The source material was whole blood. The receptors were sampled from an adult who was a healthcare worker with PCR-confirmed SARS-CoV-2 infection or an uninfected control (not recorded which).

This clonotype was counted a few times. The chain links TRBV7-3 to TRBJ2-3; no clear D gene. Trimming pared 5 bases from V and 4 bases from J, leaving 13 bases between. The CDR3 contains 14 residues. The germline CDR1 and CDR2 sequences are SGHTA and FQGTGA. In nucleotides, the CDR3 is TGTGCCAGCAGCGGCGAAAAATGGGCAGATACGCAGTATTTT. Its translation: CASSGEKWADTQYF.

This clonotype came up many times. The rearrangement joins TRBV4-2 to TRBJ2-7, with D possibly being TRBD1 (7 bases). The germline CDR1 and CDR2 sequences are LGHNA and YNFKEQ. Trimming pared 5 bases from V and 2 bases from J, leaving 13 bases between. This CDR3 contains 14 residues. The CDR3 protein is CASSGGTDTYEQYF. CDR3 DNA: TGTGCCAGCAGCGGAGGGACAGATACCTACGAGCAGTACTTC.

The V gene is TRBV18, the J gene TRBJ1-5; 7 bases are a match to TRBD1. The CDR3 length is 15 residues. The trim removed 3 bases at V and 0 bases at J, leaving 2 bases unmatched. CDR1 is KGHSH and CDR2 is LQKENI in the germline V gene. The CDR3, as DNA: TGTGCCAGCTCACCCGGGACAGCTAGCAATCAGCCCCAGCATTTT. It translates to CASSPGTASNQPQHF.

The V and J genes are TRBV11-2 and TRBJ2-3; D gene unclear. The germline V gene encodes CDR1 SGHAT and CDR2 FQNNGV. V lost 5 bases to trimming and J lost 4 bases, with 7 bases between them. This CDR3 has 12 residues. As DNA, the CDR3 is TGTGCCAGCAGCCTCGTCCCAGATACGCAGTATTTT. Translation: CASSLVPDTQYF.

The V call is TRBV20-1, the J call TRBJ2-3; 7 nucleotides line up with TRBD1. The CDR3 runs to 14 residues. V was clipped by 6 bases and J by 2 bases; unmatched bases: 8. Germline lookup yields CDR1 DFQATT and CDR2 SNEGSKA (reference sequence). CDR3 DNA sequence: TGCAGTGCCTTCCGGGACAGTATCACAGATACGCAGTATTTT. This translates into CSAFRDSITDTQYF.

In regard to this clonotype: Relative to the germline gene, one junction end is altered; a read error may explain this. The chain joins TRBV10-3 to TRBJ1-3; no firm D call. Per the germline V gene, CDR1 is ENHRY and CDR2 is SYGVKD. The CDR3 extends over 15 amino acids. The CDR3 DNA follows: TGTGCCATCCTAGGAGGCGGTCGCTCTGAAAACACCATATATTTT. Its protein is CAILGGGRSENTIYF.

V usage is TRBV6-5 and J usage is TRBJ1-1; D is unresolved. The CDR3 is 14 residues long. Trimming took 4 bases from V and 1 from J, leaving 10 bases between them. The germline V gene encodes CDR1 MNHEY and CDR2 SVGAGI. In DNA, the CDR3 is TGTGCCAGCAGTTGGCGGACTGCGAACACTGAAGCTTTCTTT. This codes for CASSWRTANTEAFF.

V usage is TRBV2 and J usage is TRBJ1-1; no clear D gene. CDR1 and CDR2 from the germline V gene are SNHLY and FYNNEI. The CDR3 contains 10 residues. V lost 4 bases to trimming and J lost 4 bases, with 1 base between them. CDR3 in amino acids: CASSGTEAFF. The CDR3 DNA sequence: TGTGCCAGCAGTGGCACTGAAGCTTTCTTT.

In this sample, this clonotype turned up a few times. The chain employs TRBV28 and TRBJ1-6; a weak D match, TRBD1 (5 bases). Trimming cost V 2 bases and J 10 bases, with 15 bases left between them. Germline CDR1 MDHEN, CDR2 SYDVKM. The CDR3 runs to 15 residues. The CDR3 here is CASSLLPRARSPLHF. The CDR3 bases are TGTGCCAGCAGTTTACTGCCCAGGGCGAGATCACCCCTCCACTTT.

The sample holds a few counts of this clonotype. V gene TRBV7-2 combines with J gene TRBJ1-1; D may be TRBD1 (6 bases). Germline CDR1 is SGHTA and CDR2 is FQGNSA. The CDR3 consists of 16 residues. Trimming shortened V by 0 bases and J by 5 bases, and 16 bases separated the two germline ends. In nucleotides, the CDR3 is TGTGCCAGCAGCTTAGCTGAGGGGGGGGCAAGGACTGAAGCTTTCTTT. Protein: CASSLAEGGARTEAFF.

The J gene is TRBJ1-6, the V gene TRBV28; D is unclear. V gave up 3 bases and J gave up 10 bases, with 16 bases separating them. Germline CDR1 is MDHEN and CDR2 is SYDVKM. The CDR3 has 15 amino acids. The CDR3 nucleotides read TGTGCCAGCAGTTTGGGCGCGGCGAGGAGGTCACCCCTCCACTTT. Translation: CASSLGAARRSPLHF.

This clonotype has only a few counts. CDR3 nucleotide sequence: TGTGCCAGCAGCTTAGCGCCAGGGACTGGGGCCAACGTCCTGACTTTC. Protein product: CASSLAPGTGANVLTF. The chain couples TRBV7-9 to TRBJ2-6; D might be TRBD1 (5 bases). V was trimmed by 0 bases and J by 2 bases, leaving 8 bases between them. Germline V gene data show CDR1 as SEHNR and CDR2 as FQNEAQ (reference sequence). The CDR3 consists of 16 residues.

The chain is built from TRBV7-9 and TRBJ2-1; no definite D call. The V gene's germline CDR1 is SEHNR and CDR2 FQNEAQ (reference sequence). The CDR3 covers 11 residues. V dropped 5 bases and J dropped 7 bases, with 6 bases sitting between them. The CDR3 coding sequence is TGTGCCAGCAGCGGCCGTAATGAGCAGTTCTTC. Translating it yields CASSGRNEQFF.

This clonotype was recorded many times. The J gene is TRBJ2-3, the V gene TRBV5-4; 9 bases line up with TRBD2. The CDR3 has 16 amino acids. The V gene end was trimmed by 3 bases and the J gene end by 0 bases; junction bases not matched to a gene: 5. Per the germline V gene, CDR1 is SGHNT and CDR2 is YYREEE (reference sequence). As DNA, the CDR3 is TGTGCCAGCAGCTCATTGCTAGCGGGAAGCACAGATACGCAGTATTTT. Translating it yields CASSSLLAGSTDTQYF.

This clonotype was seen a few times. The J gene is TRBJ2-2, the V gene TRBV12-5; no firm D call. V shed 1 base and J shed 7 bases, with 7 bases lying between them. CDR1 and CDR2 from the germline V gene are LGHNT and FRNRAP. This CDR3 is built from 13 residues. The chain's CDR3 is CASGLDLLGELFF. In nucleotides, the CDR3 is TGTGCTAGTGGTTTGGATCTCCTCGGGGAGCTGTTTTTT.

The chain carries TRBV29-1 and TRBJ2-7, with no clear D. Germline V gives CDR1 SQVTM, CDR2 ANQGSEA. There are 13 residues in the CDR3. Trimming cost V 6 bases and J 5 bases, with 17 bases left between them. CDR3 in amino acids: CSVQWGIINEQYF. CDR3 coding DNA: TGCAGCGTACAGTGGGGTATAATTAACGAGCAGTACTTC.

The V gene is TRBV5-6, the J gene TRBJ1-2, with TRBD1 identical over 8 bases. This CDR3 has 15 amino acids. Trimming cost V 0 bases and J 5 bases; bases outside gene matches: 6. The germline gives CDR1 SGHDT, CDR2 YYEEEE. CDR3 amino acids: CASSLGTGQGYGYTF. CDR3 nucleotide sequence: TGTGCCAGCAGCTTGGGGACAGGGCAAGGGTATGGCTACACCTTC.

The CDR3 region is CASSLWGDPGYF. In DNA form, the CDR3 reads TGTGCCAGCAGCTTGTGGGGGGACCCTGGGTATTTT. V usage is TRBV7-2 and J usage is TRBJ2-3, with D possibly TRBD2 on 6 matching bases. Trimming shortened V by 3 bases and J by 14 bases, and 15 bases separated the two germline ends. Germline CDR1 reads SGHTA; CDR2 reads FQGNSA. The CDR3 is 12 amino acids.

This clonotype has ten or more counts. This chain joins TRBV12-3 or TRBV12-4 and TRBJ2-6, with D tentatively TRBD1 or TRBD2 (5 bases each). This CDR3 is built from 19 residues. Trimming left V 6 bases short and J 0 bases short, with 21 bases between. The CDR3 DNA reads as TGTGCCAGCAGCAATCGGGACCCCTCAGCCCCCTCTGGGGCCAACGTCCTGACTTTC. Its translation: CASSNRDPSAPSGANVLTF.

The table lists this clonotype with a few counts. The V gene is TRBV28, the J gene TRBJ2-4; D remains unclear. The V and J ends lost 8 bases and 0 bases respectively, with 2 bases between them. Germline V gives CDR1 MDHEN, CDR2 SYDVKM. The CDR3 has 11 amino acids. CDR3 DNA sequence: TGTGCCAGCCTAGCCAAAAACATTCAGTACTTC. Protein sequence: CASLAKNIQYF.

This clonotype was picked up a small number of times. The J gene is TRBJ2-5, the V gene TRBV5-4; D remains unclear. V was trimmed by 0 bases and J by 0 bases, leaving 15 bases between them. The CDR3 totals 17 residues. The germline CDR1 and CDR2 sequences are SGHNT and YYREEE (reference sequence). CDR3 bases: TGTGCCAGCAGCTTGGGGCCAGTCGCGGTGTACCAAGAGACCCAGTACTTC. Amino acid sequence: CASSLGPVAVYQETQYF.

The chain couples TRBV6-5 to TRBJ2-3; D possibly corresponds to TRBD2 (6 bases). This CDR3 has 15 amino acids. V was pared by 8 bases and J by 0 bases, with 15 bases between. Germline V CDR1 and CDR2: MNHEY, SVGAGI. CDR3: CASSPGGTSTDTQYF. The CDR3 nucleotides read TGTGCCAGCTCCCCTGGGGGGACGAGCACAGATACGCAGTATTTT.

V gene TRBV12-3 or TRBV12-4 combines with J gene TRBJ1-1; D call uncertain. Trimming removed 6 bases from V and 1 base from J, with 12 bases in between. CDR3 length: 14 amino acids. This chain's CDR3 is CASSPVRRNTEAFF. The CDR3 bases are TGTGCCAGCAGCCCGGTCCGGAGGAACACTGAAGCTTTCTTT.

This clonotype was observed a handful of times. The J gene is TRBJ2-1, the V gene TRBV7-2, with TRBD1 as a possible D gene (6 bases). The CDR3 totals 15 residues. The V gene lost 5 bases and the J gene lost 3 bases, with 14 bases spanning the gap. From germline, CDR1 is SGHTA and CDR2 FQGNSA. CDR3 loop: CASSAGQPGYNEQFF. The CDR3 DNA reads TGTGCCAGCAGCGCAGGACAGCCAGGCTACAATGAGCAGTTCTTC.